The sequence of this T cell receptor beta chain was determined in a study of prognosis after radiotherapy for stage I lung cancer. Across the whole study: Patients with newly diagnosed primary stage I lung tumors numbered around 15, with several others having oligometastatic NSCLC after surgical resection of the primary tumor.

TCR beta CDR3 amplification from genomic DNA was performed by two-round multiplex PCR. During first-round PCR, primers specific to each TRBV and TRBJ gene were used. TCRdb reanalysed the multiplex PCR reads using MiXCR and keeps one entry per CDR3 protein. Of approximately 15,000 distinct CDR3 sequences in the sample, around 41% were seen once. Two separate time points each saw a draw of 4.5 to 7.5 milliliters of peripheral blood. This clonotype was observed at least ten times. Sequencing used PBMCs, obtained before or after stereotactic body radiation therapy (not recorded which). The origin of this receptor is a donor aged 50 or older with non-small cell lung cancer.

The CDR3 spells CASGQGDSPLHF. CDR3 DNA: TGTGCCAGCGGACAGGGTGATTCACCCCTCCACTTT. This chain uses TRBV10-3 with TRBJ1-6, with 8 bases fitting TRBD1. CDR1 is ENHRY and CDR2 is SYGVKD in the germline V gene. Germline trimming cut 10 bases from V and 8 bases from J; bases unmatched to any gene: 4. This CDR3 has 12 amino acids.